These 9 T cell receptor beta chains originate from one sample sequenced in a study of OX40 agonist ivuxolimab in advanced cancers. Assay used: immunoSEQ multiplex PCR; TCRdb lists only in-frame clones, some missing. This sample has tens of thousands of clones, with around 81% found just once. The sequences come from CD4+ or CD8+ T cells sorted from blood, collected in a trial of the OX40 agonist ivuxolimab. These TCRs come from an adult with an advanced solid tumor such as melanoma, head and neck, liver or kidney cancer.

The V call is TRBV9, the J call TRBJ1-5, with D tentatively TRBD1 (5 bases). CDR3 length equals 13 residues. Trimming cost V 4 bases and J 7 bases, with 12 bases left between them. Per germline, CDR1 SGDLS and CDR2 YYNGEE. The CDR3 reads CASSPQGDQPQHF. In DNA form, the CDR3 reads TGTGCCAGCAGCCCCCAGGGTGACCAGCCCCAGCATTTT.

This chain links TRBV29-1 with TRBJ2-1; D not resolved. Germline V CDR1 and CDR2: SQVTM, ANQGSEA. CDR3 length: 12 amino acids. The V end was cut by 3 bases, the J end by 4 bases, with 7 bases between. The CDR3 reads CSVDNGYNEQFF. CDR3 in DNA: TGCAGCGTTGATAACGGTTACAATGAGCAGTTCTTC.

This chain uses TRBV10-3 with TRBJ1-2; 8 bases agree with TRBD1. V lost 6 bases, J lost 5 bases, and 11 bases stayed unmatched. The germline CDR1 and CDR2 sequences are ENHRY and SYGVKD. This CDR3 is built from 15 residues. CDR3 region: CAISGGQGDKYGYTF. For the CDR3, the DNA is TGTGCCATCAGCGGAGGACAGGGAGATAAATATGGCTACACCTTC.

Here the CDR3 reads CASSFRGRDTQYF. Written as DNA, the CDR3 is TGTGCCAGCAGTTTCCGGGGGAGGGATACGCAGTATTTT. The chain recombines TRBV28 with TRBJ2-3; D is perhaps TRBD2 (6 bases). V lost 3 bases, J lost 6 bases, and 10 bases lay in between. The V gene's germline CDR1 is MDHEN and CDR2 SYDVKM. The CDR3 consists of 13 residues.

The V gene is TRBV7-9, the J gene TRBJ2-1; TRBD1 agrees at 10 bases. The V gene's germline CDR1 is SEHNR and CDR2 FQNEAQ (reference sequence). The CDR3 is made up of 16 amino acids. The V gene end was trimmed by 0 bases and the J gene end by 6 bases; junction bases not matched to a gene: 5. The CDR3 coding sequence is TGTGCCAGCAGCTTAGCGAGGACAGGGGGTTCCAATGAGCAGTTCTTC. It translates to CASSLARTGGSNEQFF.

The V gene is TRBV4-1, the J gene TRBJ2-3; the D call may be TRBD1 or TRBD2 (5 bases each). Trimming took off 1 base at V and 2 bases at J, with 10 bases between the two ends. CDR3 length: 15 amino acids. The V gene's germline CDR1 is MGHRA and CDR2 YSYEKL. CDR3 residues: CASSQVEGITDTQYF. CDR3 nucleotide sequence: TGCGCCAGCAGCCAAGTCGAGGGGATCACAGATACGCAGTATTTT.

The chain uses TRBV7-9 and TRBJ1-4, with no clear D. Germline lookup yields CDR1 SEHNR and CDR2 FQNEAQ (reference sequence). Trimming took off 7 bases at V and 0 bases at J, with 9 bases between the two ends. The CDR3 is made up of 14 amino acids. This chain's CDR3 is CASTKSSTNEKLFF. Written as DNA, the CDR3 is TGTGCCAGCACCAAGAGCTCAACTAATGAAAAACTGTTTTTT.

This clone was found a few times. This chain joins TRBV6-1 and TRBJ2-3, with D possibly matching TRBD2 (5 bases). Trimming removed 1 base at V and 4 bases at J, with 9 bases between. CDR3 size: 14 residues. Per the germline V gene, CDR1 is MNHNS and CDR2 is SASEGT. This CDR3 is CASSEGPSSDTQYF. CDR3 in DNA: TGTGCCAGCAGTGAAGGGCCTAGCTCAGATACGCAGTATTTT.

The rearrangement uses TRBV19 and TRBJ2-3; no reliable D call. The V gene's germline CDR1 is LNHDA and CDR2 SQIVND (reference sequence). V lost 9 bases and J 2 bases, leaving 6 bases between the germline ends. The CDR3 runs to 11 residues. CDR3 DNA: TGTGCCAGCAGAAACACAGATACGCAGTATTTT. As protein: CASRNTDTQYF.